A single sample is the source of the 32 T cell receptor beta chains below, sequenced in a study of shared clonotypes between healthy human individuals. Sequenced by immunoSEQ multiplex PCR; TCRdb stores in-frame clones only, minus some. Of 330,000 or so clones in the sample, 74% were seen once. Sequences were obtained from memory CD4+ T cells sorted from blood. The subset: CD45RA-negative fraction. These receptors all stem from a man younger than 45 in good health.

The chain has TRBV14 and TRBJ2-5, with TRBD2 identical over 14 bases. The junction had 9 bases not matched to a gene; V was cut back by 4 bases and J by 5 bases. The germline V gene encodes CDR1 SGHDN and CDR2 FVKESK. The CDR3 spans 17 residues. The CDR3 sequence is CASSRRGLAGVSETQYF. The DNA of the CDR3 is TGTGCCAGCAGCCGCAGGGGACTAGCGGGAGTATCGGAGACCCAGTACTTC.

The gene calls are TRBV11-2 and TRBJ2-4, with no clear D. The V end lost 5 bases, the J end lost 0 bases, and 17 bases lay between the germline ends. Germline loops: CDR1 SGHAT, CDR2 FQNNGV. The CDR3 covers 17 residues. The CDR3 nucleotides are TGTGCCAGCAGCCCAAAGACCCCCCTTCTAGCCAAAAACATTCAGTACTTC. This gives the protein CASSPKTPLLAKNIQYF.

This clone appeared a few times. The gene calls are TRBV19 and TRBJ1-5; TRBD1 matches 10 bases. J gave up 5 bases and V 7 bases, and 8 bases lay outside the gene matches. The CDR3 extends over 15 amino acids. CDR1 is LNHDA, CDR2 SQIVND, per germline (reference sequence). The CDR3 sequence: CASTMDRGFDQPQHF. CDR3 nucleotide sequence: TGTGCCAGTACCATGGACAGGGGGTTTGATCAGCCCCAGCATTTT.

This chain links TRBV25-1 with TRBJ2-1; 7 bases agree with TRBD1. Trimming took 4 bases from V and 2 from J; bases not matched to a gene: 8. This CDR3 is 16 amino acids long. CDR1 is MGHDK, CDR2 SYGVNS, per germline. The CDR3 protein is CASSAQGDDAYNEQFF. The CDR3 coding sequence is TGTGCCAGCAGTGCTCAGGGGGACGACGCCTACAATGAGCAGTTCTTC.

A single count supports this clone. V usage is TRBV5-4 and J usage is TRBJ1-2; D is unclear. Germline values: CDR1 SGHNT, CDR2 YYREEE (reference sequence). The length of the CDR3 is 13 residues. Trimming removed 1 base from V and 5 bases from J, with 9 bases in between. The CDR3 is CASSLYGSYGYTF. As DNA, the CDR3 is TGTGCCAGCAGCTTGTACGGGTCTTATGGCTACACCTTC. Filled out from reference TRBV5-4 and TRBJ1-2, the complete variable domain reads ETGVTQSPTHLIKTRGQQVTLRCSSQSGHNTVSWYQQALGQGPQFIFQYYREEENGRGNFPPRFSGLQFPNYSSELNVNALELDDSALYLCASSLYGSYGYTFGSGTRLTVV.

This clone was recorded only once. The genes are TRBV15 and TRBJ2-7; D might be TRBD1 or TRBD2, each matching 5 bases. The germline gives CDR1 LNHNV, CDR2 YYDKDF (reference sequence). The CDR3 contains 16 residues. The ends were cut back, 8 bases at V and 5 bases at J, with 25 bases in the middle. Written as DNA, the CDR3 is TGTGCCACCCGGGACCGCCTGCTTCCTTCAGCCAACGAGCAGTACTTC. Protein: CATRDRLLPSANEQYF.

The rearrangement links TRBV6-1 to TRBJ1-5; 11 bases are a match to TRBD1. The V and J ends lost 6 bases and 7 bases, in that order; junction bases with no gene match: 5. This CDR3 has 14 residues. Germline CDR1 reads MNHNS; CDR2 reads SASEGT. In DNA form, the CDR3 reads TGTGCCAGCAGCTGGACAGGGGGCGAGCAGCCCCAGCATTTT. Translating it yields CASSWTGGEQPQHF.

The CDR3 DNA reads as TGTGCCAGCAGTGGGCCAGATGCGCTTCCAAACCATAGCAATCAGCCCCAGCATTTT. Its protein product is CASSGPDALPNHSNQPQHF. This chain connects TRBV2 to TRBJ1-5; no definite D call. Germline V CDR1 and CDR2: SNHLY, FYNNEI. This CDR3 is built from 19 residues. The V gene lost 4 bases and the J gene lost 0 bases, with 22 bases spanning the gap.

The chain's CDR3 is CASSVGPLARSVKTQYF. The CDR3 DNA reads TGTGCCAGCAGCGTAGGGCCACTAGCCCGGAGTGTGAAGACCCAGTACTTC. V gene TRBV9 combines with J gene TRBJ2-5; D may be TRBD2 (6 bases). The CDR3 runs to 17 residues. V was cut by 0 bases and J by 6 bases, with 21 bases left in between. CDR1 is SGDLS and CDR2 is YYNGEE in the germline V gene. Supplemented by reference TRBV9 and TRBJ2-5, the full variable domain reads DSGVTQTPKHLITATGQRVTLRCSPRSGDLSVYWYQQSLDQGLQFLIQYYNGEERAKGNILERFSAQQFPDLHSELNLSSLELGDSALYFCASSVGPLARSVKTQYFGPGTRLLVL.

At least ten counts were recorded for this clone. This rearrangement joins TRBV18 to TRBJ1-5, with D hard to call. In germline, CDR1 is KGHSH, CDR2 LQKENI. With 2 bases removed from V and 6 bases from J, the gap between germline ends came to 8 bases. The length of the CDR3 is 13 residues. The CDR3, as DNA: TGTGCCAGCTCACCAACGGACGGTCAGCCCCAGCATTTT. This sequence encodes CASSPTDGQPQHF.

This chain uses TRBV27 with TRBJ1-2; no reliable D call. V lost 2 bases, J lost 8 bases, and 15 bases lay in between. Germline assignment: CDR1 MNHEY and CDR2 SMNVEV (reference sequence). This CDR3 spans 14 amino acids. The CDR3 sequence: CASSLREQTGGYTF. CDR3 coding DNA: TGTGCCAGCAGTTTACGCGAACAAACTGGAGGCTACACCTTC.

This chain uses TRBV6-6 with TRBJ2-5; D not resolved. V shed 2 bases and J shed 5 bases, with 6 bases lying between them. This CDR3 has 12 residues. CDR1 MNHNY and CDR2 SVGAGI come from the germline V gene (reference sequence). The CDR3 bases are TGTGCCAGCAGTTACGAGTCGGAGACCCAGTACTTC. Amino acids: CASSYESETQYF.

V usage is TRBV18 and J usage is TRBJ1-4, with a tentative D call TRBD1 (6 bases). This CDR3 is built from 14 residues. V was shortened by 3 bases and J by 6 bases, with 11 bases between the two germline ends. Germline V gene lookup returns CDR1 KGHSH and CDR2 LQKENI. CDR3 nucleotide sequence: TGTGCCAGCTCACCGAGTTACAGGGATGAAAAACTGTTTTTT. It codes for CASSPSYRDEKLFF.

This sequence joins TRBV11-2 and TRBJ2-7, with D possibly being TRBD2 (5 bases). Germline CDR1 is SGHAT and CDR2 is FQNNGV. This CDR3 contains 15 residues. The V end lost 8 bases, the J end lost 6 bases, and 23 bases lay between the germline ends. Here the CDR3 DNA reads TGTGCCAGCGGCCCCCTCCGGGGAGCCGAGTTCGAGCAGTACTTC. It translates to CASGPLRGAEFEQYF.

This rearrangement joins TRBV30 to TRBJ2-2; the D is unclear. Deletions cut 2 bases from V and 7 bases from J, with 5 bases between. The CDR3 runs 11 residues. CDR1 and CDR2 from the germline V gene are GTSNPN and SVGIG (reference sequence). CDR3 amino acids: CAWSWGGELFF. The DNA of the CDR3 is TGTGCCTGGAGTTGGGGCGGGGAGCTGTTTTTT.

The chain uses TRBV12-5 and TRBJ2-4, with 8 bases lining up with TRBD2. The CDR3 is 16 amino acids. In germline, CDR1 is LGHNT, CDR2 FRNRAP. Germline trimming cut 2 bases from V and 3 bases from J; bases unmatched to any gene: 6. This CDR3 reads CASGLRLANGKNIQYF. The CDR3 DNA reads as TGTGCTAGTGGTTTGCGACTAGCGAATGGCAAAAACATTCAGTACTTC. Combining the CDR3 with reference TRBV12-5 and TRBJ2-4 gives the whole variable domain DARVTQTPRHKVTEMGQEVTMRCQPILGHNTVFWYRQTMMQGLELLAYFRNRAPLDDSGMPKDRFSAEMPDATLATLKIQPSEPRDSAVYFCASGLRLANGKNIQYFGAGTRLSVL.

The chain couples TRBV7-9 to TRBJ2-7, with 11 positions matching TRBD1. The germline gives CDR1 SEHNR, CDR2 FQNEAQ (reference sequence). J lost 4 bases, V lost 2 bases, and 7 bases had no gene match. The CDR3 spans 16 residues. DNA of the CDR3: TGTGCCAGCAGCTTACAGGCGGGGACAGGGGGGTACGAGCAGTACTTC. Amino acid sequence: CASSLQAGTGGYEQYF.

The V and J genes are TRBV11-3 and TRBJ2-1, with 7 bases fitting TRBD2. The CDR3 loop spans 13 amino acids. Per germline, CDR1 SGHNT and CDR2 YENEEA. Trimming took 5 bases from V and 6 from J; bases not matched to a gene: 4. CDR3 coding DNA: TGTGCCAGCAGCCCCGGGACTACCAATGAGCAGTTCTTC. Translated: CASSPGTTNEQFF. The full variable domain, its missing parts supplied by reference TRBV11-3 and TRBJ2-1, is EAGVVQSPRYKIIEKKQPVAFWCNPISGHNTLYWYLQNLGQGPELLIRYENEEAVDDSQLPKDRFSAERLKGVDSTLKIQPAELGDSAVYLCASSPGTTNEQFFGPGTRLTVL.

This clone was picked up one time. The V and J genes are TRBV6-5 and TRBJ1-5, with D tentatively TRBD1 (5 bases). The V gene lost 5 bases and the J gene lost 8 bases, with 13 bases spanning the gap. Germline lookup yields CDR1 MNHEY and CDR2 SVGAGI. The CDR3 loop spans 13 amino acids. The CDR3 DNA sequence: TGTGCCAGCAGTCTGGACGGGGGGAAGCCCCAGCATTTT. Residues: CASSLDGGKPQHF.

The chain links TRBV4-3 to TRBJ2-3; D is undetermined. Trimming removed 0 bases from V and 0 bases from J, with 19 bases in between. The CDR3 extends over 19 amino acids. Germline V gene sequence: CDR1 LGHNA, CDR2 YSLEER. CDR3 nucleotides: TGCGCCAGCAGCCAAGATGGGTTGACAAGCCTAACTAGCACAGATACGCAGTATTTT. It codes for CASSQDGLTSLTSTDTQYF.

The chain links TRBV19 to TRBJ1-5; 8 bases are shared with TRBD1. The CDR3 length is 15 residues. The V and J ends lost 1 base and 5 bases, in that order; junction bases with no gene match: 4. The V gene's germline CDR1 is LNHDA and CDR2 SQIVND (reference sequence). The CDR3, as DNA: TGTGCCAGTAGTATAGGGGGGGACAGGTATCAGCCCCAGCATTTT. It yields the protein CASSIGGDRYQPQHF.

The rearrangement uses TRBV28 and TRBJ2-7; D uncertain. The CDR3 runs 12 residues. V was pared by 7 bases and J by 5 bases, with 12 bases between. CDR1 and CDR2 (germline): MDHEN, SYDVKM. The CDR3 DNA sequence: TGTGCCAGCAAAAGGCCTATCGACGAGCAGTACTTC. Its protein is CASKRPIDEQYF.

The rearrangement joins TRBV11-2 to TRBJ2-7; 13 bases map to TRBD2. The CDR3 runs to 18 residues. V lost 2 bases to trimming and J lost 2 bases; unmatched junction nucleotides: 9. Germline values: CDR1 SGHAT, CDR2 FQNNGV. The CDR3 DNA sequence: TGTGCCAGCAGCTTATACTGGACTAGCGGGAGTCCAACCTACGAGCAGTACTTC. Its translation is CASSLYWTSGSPTYEQYF.

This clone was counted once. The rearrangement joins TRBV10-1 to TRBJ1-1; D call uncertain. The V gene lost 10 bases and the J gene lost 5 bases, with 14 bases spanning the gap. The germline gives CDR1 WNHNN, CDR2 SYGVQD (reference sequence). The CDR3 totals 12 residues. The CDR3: CATHEKGTEAFF. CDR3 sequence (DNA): TGCGCCACCCATGAAAAAGGAACTGAAGCTTTCTTT.

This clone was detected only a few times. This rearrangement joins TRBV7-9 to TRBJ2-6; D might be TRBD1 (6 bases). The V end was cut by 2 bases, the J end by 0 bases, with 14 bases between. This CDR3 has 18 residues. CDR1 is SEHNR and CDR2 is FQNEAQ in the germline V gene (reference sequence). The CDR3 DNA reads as TGTGCCAGCAGCTTACCGACAGGATTCCTCTCTGGGGCCAACGTCCTGACTTTC. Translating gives CASSLPTGFLSGANVLTF.

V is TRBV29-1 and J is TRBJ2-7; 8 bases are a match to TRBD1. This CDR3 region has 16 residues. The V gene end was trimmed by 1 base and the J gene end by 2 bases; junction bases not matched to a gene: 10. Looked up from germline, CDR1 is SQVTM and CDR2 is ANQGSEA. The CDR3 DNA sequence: TGCAGCGTTGAAGTAAGGATCGGGACAGGCCCCTACGAGCAGTACTTC. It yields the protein CSVEVRIGTGPYEQYF.

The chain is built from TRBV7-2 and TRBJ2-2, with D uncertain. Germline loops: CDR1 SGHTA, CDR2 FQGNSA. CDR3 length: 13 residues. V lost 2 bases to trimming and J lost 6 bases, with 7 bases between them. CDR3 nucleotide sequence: TGTGCCAGCAGCTTATTCTTTGCCGGGGAGCTGTTTTTT. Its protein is CASSLFFAGELFF.

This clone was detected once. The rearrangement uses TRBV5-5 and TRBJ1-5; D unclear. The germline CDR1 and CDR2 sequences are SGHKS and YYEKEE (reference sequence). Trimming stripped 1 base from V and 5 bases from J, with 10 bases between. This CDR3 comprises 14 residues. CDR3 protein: CASSLSLEYQPQHF. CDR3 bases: TGTGCCAGCAGCTTGTCCTTGGAATATCAGCCCCAGCATTTT.

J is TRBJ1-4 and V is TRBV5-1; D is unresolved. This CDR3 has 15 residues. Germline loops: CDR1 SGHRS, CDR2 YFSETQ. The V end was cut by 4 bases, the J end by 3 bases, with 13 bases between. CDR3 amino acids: CASSIFGEANEKLFF. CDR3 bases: TGCGCCAGCAGCATCTTCGGTGAAGCTAATGAAAAACTGTTTTTT. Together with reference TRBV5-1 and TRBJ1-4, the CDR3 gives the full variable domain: KAGVTQTPRYLIKTRGQQVTLSCSPISGHRSVSWYQQTPGQGLQFLFEYFSETQRNKGNFPGRFSGRQFSNSRSEMNVSTLELGDSALYLCASSIFGEANEKLFFGSGTQLSVL.

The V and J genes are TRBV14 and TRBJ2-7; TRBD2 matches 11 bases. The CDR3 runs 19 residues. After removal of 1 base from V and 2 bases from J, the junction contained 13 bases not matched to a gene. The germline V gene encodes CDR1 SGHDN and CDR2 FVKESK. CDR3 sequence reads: CASSQVDSGRALPTYEQYF. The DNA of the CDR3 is TGTGCCAGCAGCCAAGTGGATAGCGGGAGGGCCCTACCCACCTACGAGCAGTACTTC. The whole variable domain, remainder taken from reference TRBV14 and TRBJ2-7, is EAGVTQFPSHSVIEKGQTVTLRCDPISGHDNLYWYRRVMGKEIKFLLHFVKESKQDESGMPNNRFLAERTGGTYSTLKVQPAELEDSGVYFCASSQVDSGRALPTYEQYFGPGTRLTVT.

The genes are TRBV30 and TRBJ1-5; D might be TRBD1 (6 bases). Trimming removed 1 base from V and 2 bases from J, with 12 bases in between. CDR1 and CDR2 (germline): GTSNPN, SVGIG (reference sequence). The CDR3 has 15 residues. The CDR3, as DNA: TGTGCCTGGAGTGAGGGGGATTATCGCAATCAGCCCCAGCATTTT. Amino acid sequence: CAWSEGDYRNQPQHF.

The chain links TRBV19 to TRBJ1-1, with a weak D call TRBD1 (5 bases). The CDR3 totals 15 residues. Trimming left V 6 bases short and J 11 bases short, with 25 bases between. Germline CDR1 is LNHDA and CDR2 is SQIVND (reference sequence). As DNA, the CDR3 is TGTGCCAGTAGGAGGACGTTGCTCGGGGGACCCCATGCTTTCTTT. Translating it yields CASRRTLLGGPHAFF.